This TCR beta chain comes out of a study of T cell repertoires in cytomegalovirus infection. General observations from the study: Summed public TCR beta family frequency identified CMV carriers bearing the relevant HLA.

MiXCR, applied by TCRdb to the reads, yields one record per CDR3 protein. The sample lists over 95,000 distinct CDR3 sequences, under 35% occurring once. This clonotype was observed a few times. As yet, its antigen is unknown. The sample in question was CD8+ T cells from cultured PBMCs, obtained from culture after CMV antigen stimulation. The receptor's source is a human donor in good health (CMV status not recorded). Some clones in this sample may be carry-over from other donors' samples.

CDR3 nucleotide sequence: TGTGCCAGCAGCTCACAGGGAAATACGCAGTATTTT. Amino acids: CASSSQGNTQYF. This rearrangement joins TRBV11-3 to TRBJ2-3; TRBD1 might be the D (6 bases). V dropped 4 bases and J dropped 7 bases, with 9 bases sitting between them. The CDR3 extends over 12 amino acids. Germline V gene data show CDR1 as SGHNT and CDR2 as YENEEA.